Reported below is one TCR beta chain. This specimen comes from a study of control samples from healthy donors and cancer patients. Germline V gives CDR1 ENHRY, CDR2 SYGVKD. The CDR3 runs to 15 residues. Trimming took 3 bases from V and 2 from J; bases not matched to a gene: 5. The protocol was immunoSEQ multiplex PCR, while the TCRdb copy is restricted to in-frame clones and leaves out a portion. The table lists about 150,000 clones, over 85% of them singletons. V gene TRBV10-3 combines with J gene TRBJ2-7; 9 nucleotides agree with TRBD1. The sequencing input was blood. The clonotype originates from a man aged 18 to 29 in good health. CDR3 DNA: TGTGCCATCAGTGACCCGGGACAGGGCACCTACGAGCAGTACTTC. The encoded protein is CAISDPGQGTYEQYF.